This T cell receptor (beta chain) is from a study of shared clonotypes between healthy human individuals. TCRdb's table, derived via immunoSEQ multiplex PCR, lists solely in-frame clones and lacks some. This table has roughly 1.4 million clones, about 98.5% appearing once. General study points: A few donors had approximately 4.6% of their naive CD4 clonotypes in common.

With respect to this clone: No antigen is known for it.

Losses at the gene ends were 5 bases for V and 0 bases for J; bases not matched to a gene: 12. Germline V gene sequence: CDR1 LNHNV, CDR2 YYDKDF (reference sequence). The CDR3 is 19 amino acids. The sequenced sample consisted of naive CD4+ T cells sorted from blood. The subset here: CD45RA+ positively selected. The rearrangement uses TRBV15 and TRBJ2-6; the match to TRBD1 covers 8 bases. The receptor comes from a man aged 25 to 40 in good health. CDR3 DNA sequence: TGTGCCACCAGCGGCCTGTCAGGGGGCATGCTCTCTGGGGCCAACGTCCTGACTTTC. Translating it yields CATSGLSGGMLSGANVLTF.